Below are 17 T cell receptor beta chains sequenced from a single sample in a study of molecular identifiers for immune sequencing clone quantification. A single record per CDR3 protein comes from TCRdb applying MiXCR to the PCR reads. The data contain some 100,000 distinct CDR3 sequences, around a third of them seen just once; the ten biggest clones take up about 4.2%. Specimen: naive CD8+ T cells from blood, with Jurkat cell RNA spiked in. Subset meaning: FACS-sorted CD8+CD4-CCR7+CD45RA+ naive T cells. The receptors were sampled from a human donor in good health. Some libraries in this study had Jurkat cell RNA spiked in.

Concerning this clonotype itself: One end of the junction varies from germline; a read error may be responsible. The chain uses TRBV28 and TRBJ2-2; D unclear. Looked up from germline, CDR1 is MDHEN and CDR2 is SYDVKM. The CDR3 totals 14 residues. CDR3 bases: TGTTCCAGCAGTTTATCCTGGGGAACCGGGGAGCTGTTTTTT. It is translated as CSSSLSWGTGELFF.

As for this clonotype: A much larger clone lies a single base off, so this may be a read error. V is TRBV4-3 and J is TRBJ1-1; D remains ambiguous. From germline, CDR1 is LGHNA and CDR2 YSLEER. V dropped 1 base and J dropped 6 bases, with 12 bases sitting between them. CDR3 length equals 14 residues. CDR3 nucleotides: TGCGCCAGCAGCCAAGTCCACCTTATCCCTGAAGCTTTCTTT. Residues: CASSQVHLIPEAFF.

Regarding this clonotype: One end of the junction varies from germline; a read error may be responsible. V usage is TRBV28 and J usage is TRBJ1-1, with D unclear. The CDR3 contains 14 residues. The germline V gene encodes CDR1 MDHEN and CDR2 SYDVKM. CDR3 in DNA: TGTGCCAGCGGTTTTCGGGGAGGGAACACTGAAGCTTTCTTT. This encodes CASGFRGGNTEAFF.

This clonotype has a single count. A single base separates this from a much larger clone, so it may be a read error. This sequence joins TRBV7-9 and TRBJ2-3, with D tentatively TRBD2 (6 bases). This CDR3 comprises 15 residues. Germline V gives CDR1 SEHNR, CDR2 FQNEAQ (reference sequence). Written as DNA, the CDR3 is TGTGCCAGCAGCTTAGCTAGCGGTGGCACAGATACGCTGTATTTT. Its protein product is CASSLASGGTDTLYF.

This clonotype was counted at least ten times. CDR3 DNA sequence: TGTGCCAGCTCACTGGGGCCGAACACTGAAGCTTTCTTT. Its protein is CASSLGPNTEAFF. This chain links TRBV18 with TRBJ1-1; weak D call: TRBD1 (5 bases). There are 13 residues in the CDR3. The germline gives CDR1 KGHSH, CDR2 LQKENI. V was clipped by 4 bases and J by 1 base, with 7 bases between them.

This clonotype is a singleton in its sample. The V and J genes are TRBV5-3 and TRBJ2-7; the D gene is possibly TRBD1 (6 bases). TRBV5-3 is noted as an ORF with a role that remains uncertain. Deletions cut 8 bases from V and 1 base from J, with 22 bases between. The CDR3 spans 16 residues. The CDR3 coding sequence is TGTGCCAGCAGCCCAGAAGGGGGAGTTGTTTCCTACGAGCAGTACTTC. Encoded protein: CASSPEGGVVSYEQYF.

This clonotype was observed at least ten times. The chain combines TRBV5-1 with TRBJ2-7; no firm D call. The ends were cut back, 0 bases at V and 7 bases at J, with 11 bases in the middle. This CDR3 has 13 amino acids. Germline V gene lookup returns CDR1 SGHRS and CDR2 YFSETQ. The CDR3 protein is CASSLAGLFEQYF. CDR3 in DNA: TGCGCCAGCAGCTTGGCCGGCCTATTTGAGCAGTACTTC. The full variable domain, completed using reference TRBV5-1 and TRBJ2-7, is KAGVTQTPRYLIKTRGQQVTLSCSPISGHRSVSWYQQTPGQGLQFLFEYFSETQRNKGNFPGRFSGRQFSNSRSEMNVSTLELGDSALYLCASSLAGLFEQYFGPGTRLTVT.

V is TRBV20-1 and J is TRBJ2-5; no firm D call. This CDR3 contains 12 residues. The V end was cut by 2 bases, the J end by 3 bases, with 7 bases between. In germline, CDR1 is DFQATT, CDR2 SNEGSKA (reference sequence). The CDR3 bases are TGCAGTGCTAGATTCATGGAAGAGACCCAGTACTTC. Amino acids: CSARFMEETQYF.

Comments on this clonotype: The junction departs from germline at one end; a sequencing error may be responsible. CDR3 sequence: CASSISAGPGEQFF. The CDR3 nucleotides are TGTGCTAGCAGCATATCTGCGGGTCCGGGGGAGCAGTTCTTC. V is TRBV7-7 and J is TRBJ2-1; D is perhaps TRBD2 (5 bases). The CDR3 is 14 amino acids. Germline values: CDR1 SSHAT, CDR2 FNYEAQ (reference sequence). Filled out from reference TRBV7-7 and TRBJ2-1, the complete variable domain reads GAGVSQSPRYKVTKRGQDVTLRCDPISSHATLYWYQQALGQGPEFLTYFNYEAQPDKSGLPSDRFSAERPEGSISTLTIQRTEQRDSAMYRCASSISAGPGEQFFGPGTRLTVL.

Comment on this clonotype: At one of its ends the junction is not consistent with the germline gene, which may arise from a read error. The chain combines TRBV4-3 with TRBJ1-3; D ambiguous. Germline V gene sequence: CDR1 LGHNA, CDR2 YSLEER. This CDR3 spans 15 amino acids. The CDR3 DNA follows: TGCGCCAGCAGCCAAGATAGGGTCTCTGGATACACCATTTATTTT. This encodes CASSQDRVSGYTIYF.

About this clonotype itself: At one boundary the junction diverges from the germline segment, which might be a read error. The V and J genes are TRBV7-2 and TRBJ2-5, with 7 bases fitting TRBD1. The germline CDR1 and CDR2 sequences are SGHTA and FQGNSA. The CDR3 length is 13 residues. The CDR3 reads CASSLQGVESQYF. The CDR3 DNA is TGTGCCAGCAGTCTCCAGGGGGTAGAGTCCCAGTACTTC. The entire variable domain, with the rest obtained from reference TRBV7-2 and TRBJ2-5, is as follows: GAGVSQSPSNKVTEKGKDVELRCDPISGHTALYWYRQSLGQGLEFLIYFQGNSAPDKSGLPSDRFSAERTGGSVSTLTIQRTQQEDSAVYLCASSLQGVESQYFGPGTRLLVL.

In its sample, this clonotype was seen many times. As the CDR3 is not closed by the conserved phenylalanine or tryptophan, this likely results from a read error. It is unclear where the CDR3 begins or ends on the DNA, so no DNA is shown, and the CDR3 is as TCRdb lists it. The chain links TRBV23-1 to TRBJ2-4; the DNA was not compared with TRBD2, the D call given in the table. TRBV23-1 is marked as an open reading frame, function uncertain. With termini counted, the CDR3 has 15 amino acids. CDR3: CGISAVIQYFARLPL.

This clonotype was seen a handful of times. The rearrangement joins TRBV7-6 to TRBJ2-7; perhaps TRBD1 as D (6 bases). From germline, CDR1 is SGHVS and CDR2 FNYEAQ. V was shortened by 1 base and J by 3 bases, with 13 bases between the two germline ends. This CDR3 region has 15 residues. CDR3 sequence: CASSLGPQGSYEQYF. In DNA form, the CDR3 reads TGTGCCAGCAGCTTAGGTCCACAGGGAAGCTACGAGCAGTACTTC. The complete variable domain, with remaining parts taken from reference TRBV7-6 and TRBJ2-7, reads GAGVSQSPRYKVTKRGQDVALRCDPISGHVSLYWYRQALGQGPEFLTYFNYEAQQDKSGLPNDRFSAERPEGSISTLTIQRTEQRDSAMYRCASSLGPQGSYEQYFGPGTRLTVT.

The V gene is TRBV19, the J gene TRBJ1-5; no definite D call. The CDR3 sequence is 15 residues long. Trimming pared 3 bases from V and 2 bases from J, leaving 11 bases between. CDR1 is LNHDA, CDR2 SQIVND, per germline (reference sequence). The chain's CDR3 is CASSMYLGGNQPQHF. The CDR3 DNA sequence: TGTGCCAGTAGTATGTACCTAGGAGGCAATCAGCCCCAGCATTTT.

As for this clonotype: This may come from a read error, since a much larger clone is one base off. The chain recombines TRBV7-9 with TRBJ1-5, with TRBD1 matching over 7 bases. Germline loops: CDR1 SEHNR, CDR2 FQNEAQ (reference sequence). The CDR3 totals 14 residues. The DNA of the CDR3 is TGTGCCAACAGCTCGACAGGGAGCAATCAGCCCCAGCATTTT. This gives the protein CANSSTGSNQPQHF.

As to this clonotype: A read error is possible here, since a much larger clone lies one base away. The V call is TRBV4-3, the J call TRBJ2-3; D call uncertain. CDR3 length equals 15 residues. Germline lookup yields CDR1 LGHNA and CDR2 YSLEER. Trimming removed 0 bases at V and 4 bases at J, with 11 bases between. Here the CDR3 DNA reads TGCGCCAGCAGCCAAGATAGACACCAATCAGATACGCAGTATTTT. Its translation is CASSQDRHQSDTQYF.

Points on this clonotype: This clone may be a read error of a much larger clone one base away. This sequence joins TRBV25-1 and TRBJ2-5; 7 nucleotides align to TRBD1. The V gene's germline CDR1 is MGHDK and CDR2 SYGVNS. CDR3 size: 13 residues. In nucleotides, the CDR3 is TGTGCCACCGGGACAGAGACCGAAGAGACCCAGAACTTC. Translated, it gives CATGTETEETQNF.